Listed below are T cell receptor beta chains from one sample, sequenced in a study of blood T cell repertoires in COVID-19. Assay: immunoSEQ multiplex PCR; the TCRdb copy retains only in-frame clones and omits some. The data show 330,000 or so clones, roughly nine tenths seen once. The sample taken for sequencing was peripheral blood. All receptors come from a woman aged 55-75 years with COVID-19, enrolled during active disease. Both conserved end residues are part of each CDR3. The D gene is left open where the match is weak. Clone size is given for some rows only: seen once, a few or many times, or a class if the clone is expanded.

V gene,J gene,clone size,D gene,CDR3 protein,CDR3 DNA
TRBV7-8,TRBJ2-2,-,TRBD2,CASSPSRLAGGGGELFF,TGTGCCAGCAGCCCATCTAGACTAGCGGGGGGAGGCGGGGAGCTGTTTTTT
TRBV6-5,TRBJ1-5,-,TRBD1,CASSPGAGGSQPQHF,TGTGCCAGCAGTCCTGGGGCAGGGGGCAGTCAGCCCCAGCATTTT
TRBV28,TRBJ2-7,-,-,CASSPRPRGDYEQYF,TGTGCCAGCAGTCCACGCCCCCGGGGTGACTACGAGCAGTACTTC
TRBV18,TRBJ2-1,-,-,CASSLLGGPVNEQFF,TGTGCCAGCTCACTTCTCGGGGGGCCTGTCAATGAGCAGTTCTTC
TRBV25-1,TRBJ1-5,-,-,CASSGQGFQPQHF,TGTGCCAGCAGTGGGCAGGGGTTTCAGCCCCAGCATTTT
TRBV5-1,TRBJ1-1,-,-,CASTGSLNTEAFF,TGCGCCAGCACTGGCAGTCTGAACACTGAAGCTTTCTTT
TRBV5-1,TRBJ2-2,-,TRBD1,CASSSDRGLNTGELFF,TGCGCCAGCAGCTCTGACAGGGGGTTGAACACCGGGGAGCTGTTTTTT
TRBV3-1/TRBV3-2,TRBJ2-2,-,-,CASSQTGNTGELFF,TGTGCCAGCAGCCAAACGGGGAACACCGGGGAGCTGTTTTTT
TRBV3-1/TRBV3-2,TRBJ1-1,-,TRBD1,CASSQHRGGTEAFF,TGTGCCAGCAGCCAACACAGGGGTGGAACTGAAGCTTTCTTT
TRBV30,TRBJ1-2,-,-,CAWRRPGEGPGYGYTF,TGTGCCTGGAGACGGCCAGGGGAGGGGCCAGGCTATGGCTACACCTTC
TRBV27,TRBJ1-3,-,-,CASSSGVAGNTIYF,TGTGCCAGCAGTTCAGGGGTTGCTGGAAACACCATATATTTT
TRBV6-2/TRBV6-3,TRBJ1-1,-,TRBD1,CASSYRGTGNTEAFF,TGTGCCAGCAGTTATAGGGGGACAGGGAACACTGAAGCTTTCTTT
TRBV7-2,TRBJ2-3,-,-,CASSLQVSTSTDTQYF,TGTGCCAGCAGCTTACAGGTCAGCACTAGCACAGATACGCAGTATTTT
TRBV5-1,TRBJ1-6,-,-,CASSRTAKEDSPLHF,TGCGCCAGCAGCCGGACCGCCAAGGAGGATTCACCCCTCCACTTT
TRBV4-1,TRBJ2-7,-,TRBD1,CASSQEWGTGAAYEQYF,TGCGCCAGCAGCCAAGAATGGGGGACAGGGGCCGCCTACGAGCAGTACTTC
TRBV29-1,TRBJ1-5,-,-,CSGPGGGGVEWLQPQHF,TGCAGCGGCCCCGGGGGAGGCGGGGTTGAATGGCTTCAGCCCCAGCATTTT
TRBV11-2,TRBJ1-2,-,TRBD1,CASSFRTGAGYGYTF,TGTGCCAGCAGCTTTAGAACAGGGGCTGGCTATGGCTACACCTTC
TRBV4-2,TRBJ1-4,-,-,CASSLLSGSNEKLFF,TGTGCCAGCAGCCTCCTCTCGGGATCTAATGAAAAACTGTTTTTT
TRBV19,TRBJ1-1,-,TRBD1,CASSNRGTEAFF,TGTGCCAGTAGTAACAGGGGCACTGAAGCTTTCTTT
TRBV6-5,TRBJ1-1,-,-,CASSYTEGTEAFF,TGTGCCAGCAGTTACACGGAGGGAACTGAAGCTTTCTTT
TRBV18,TRBJ1-2,-,-,CASSPPNVRAYGYTF,TGTGCCAGCTCACCACCCAACGTCAGGGCCTATGGCTACACCTTC
TRBV28,TRBJ1-6,-,TRBD1,CASSSTGSYNSPLHF,TGTGCCAGCAGTTCGACAGGGTCCTATAATTCACCCCTCCACTTT
TRBV6-5,TRBJ1-5,-,-,CASRDSTNQPQHF,TGTGCCAGCAGGGACAGCACCAATCAGCCCCAGCATTTT
TRBV7-9,TRBJ1-1,-,-,CASRSDTNTEAFF,TGTGCCAGCAGATCTGACACGAACACTGAAGCTTTCTTT
TRBV4-2,TRBJ2-5,few,TRBD2,CASSQTAGVQETQYF,TGTGCCAGCAGCCAAACAGCGGGGGTCCAAGAGACCCAGTACTTC
TRBV5-1,TRBJ1-4,-,-,CASSLDSRNEKLFF,TGCGCCAGCTCCCTGGACAGTCGTAATGAAAAACTGTTTTTT
TRBV3-1/TRBV3-2,TRBJ1-3,few,-,CASSPLKGDSGNTIYF,TGTGCCAGCAGCCCCCTCAAGGGGGACTCTGGAAACACCATATATTTT
TRBV3-1/TRBV3-2,TRBJ1-3,-,-,CASSQAGGNTIYF,TGTGCCAGCAGCCAAGCGGGTGGAAACACCATATATTTT
TRBV7-6,TRBJ2-6,-,-,CASSLTPTGGTGANVLTF,TGTGCCAGCAGCTTAACCCCAACCGGCGGGACTGGGGCCAACGTCCTGACTTTC
TRBV7-9,TRBJ2-7,-,-,CASSLSTSSYEQYF,TGTGCCAGCAGCTTAAGTACGAGCTCCTACGAGCAGTACTTC
TRBV28,TRBJ1-4,once,TRBD1,CASSLQGLANEKLFF,TGTGCCAGCAGCCTACAGGGGCTGGCTAATGAAAAACTGTTTTTT
TRBV11-2,TRBJ1-2,-,-,CASSLDPPGSYGYTF,TGTGCCAGCAGCTTAGATCCCCCCGGGAGCTATGGCTACACCTTC
TRBV24-1,TRBJ2-2,-,-,CATSQFTGELFF,TGTGCCACCAGTCAATTCACCGGGGAGCTGTTTTTT
TRBV7-2,TRBJ1-5,-,-,CASSLGRTNNQPQHF,TGTGCCAGCAGCTTAGGCCGGACAAATAATCAGCCCCAGCATTTT
TRBV7-8,TRBJ2-7,-,-,CASNRLDSSYEQYF,TGTGCCAGCAACAGACTAGACAGCTCCTACGAGCAGTACTTC
TRBV2,TRBJ2-7,-,TRBD1,CASSELTGGYEQYF,TGTGCCAGCAGTGAATTGACAGGGGGCTACGAGCAGTACTTC
TRBV7-3,TRBJ2-4,-,TRBD1,CASSSRTGEVQYF,TGTGCCAGCAGCTCTCGGACAGGCGAAGTTCAGTACTTC
TRBV18,TRBJ2-7,-,-,CASSPGGYEQYF,TGTGCCAGCTCACCAGGGGGGTACGAGCAGTACTTC
TRBV9,TRBJ1-2,-,TRBD1,CASSLLSGGRSGYTF,TGTGCCAGCAGCCTCCTCTCAGGGGGGCGGAGTGGCTACACCTTC
TRBV18,TRBJ1-5,-,TRBD1,CASSPSRGSLSNQPQHF,TGTGCCAGCTCACCAAGCAGGGGGTCACTCAGCAATCAGCCCCAGCATTTT
TRBV19,TRBJ1-2,-,-,CASSMLSGVYGYTF,TGTGCCAGTAGTATGCTAAGCGGGGTCTATGGCTACACCTTC
TRBV19,TRBJ2-3,-,-,CASSDRGWPDTQYF,TGTGCCAGTAGCGACCGGGGATGGCCAGATACGCAGTATTTT
TRBV20-1,TRBJ1-5,few,-,CSASGQGSNQPQHF,TGCAGTGCTAGTGGCCAGGGGTCCAATCAGCCCCAGCATTTT
TRBV2,TRBJ1-4,once,-,CASVPGRLGLDEKLFF,TGTGCCAGCGTTCCAGGGAGGTTAGGATTAGATGAAAAACTGTTTTTT
TRBV18,TRBJ2-5,-,TRBD2,CASSPGGGAQTQYF,TGTGCCAGCTCACCCGGCGGGGGGGCGCAGACCCAGTACTTC
TRBV6-5,TRBJ1-1,-,-,CASRPIAGNTEAFF,TGTGCCAGCAGACCCATCGCCGGGAACACTGAAGCTTTCTTT
TRBV7-9,TRBJ2-5,-,TRBD1,CASTSTGDGQETQYF,TGTGCCTCAACCTCGACAGGGGATGGACAAGAGACCCAGTACTTC
TRBV7-6,TRBJ2-3,-,-,CASSLGGTSTDTQYF,TGTGCCAGCAGCTTGGGGGGAACCAGCACAGATACGCAGTATTTT
TRBV28,TRBJ2-2,-,TRBD1,CASSLEGLAGGPFF,TGTGCCAGCAGTTTAGAGGGTTTGGCAGGGGGCCCGTTTTTT
TRBV5-5,TRBJ1-2,-,TRBD1,CASMDRGPGHGYTF,TGTGCCAGCATGGACAGGGGGCCGGGGCATGGCTACACCTTC
TRBV10-2,TRBJ2-5,-,TRBD1,CASSGQGEQETQYF,TGCGCCAGCAGTGGACAGGGAGAGCAAGAGACCCAGTACTTC
TRBV4-1,TRBJ2-7,-,-,CASSQEGHSSSYEQYF,TGCGCCAGCAGCCAAGAGGGCCACTCGAGCTCCTACGAGCAGTACTTC
TRBV9,TRBJ2-3,-,-,CASSPRAYKGVADTQYF,TGTGCCAGCAGCCCCCGAGCCTATAAAGGAGTTGCAGATACGCAGTATTTT
TRBV5-1,TRBJ1-2,few,-,CASSEGTRALLGYGYTF,TGCGCCAGCAGCGAAGGGACAAGGGCCCTTTTGGGCTATGGCTACACCTTC
TRBV5-1,TRBJ2-2,-,TRBD2,CASSLGPSGGAGTGELFF,TGCGCCAGCAGCTTGGGACCAAGCGGGGGGGCCGGCACCGGGGAGCTGTTTTTT
TRBV25-1,TRBJ1-3,-,-,CASSGIPRAGNTIYF,TGTGCCAGCAGTGGGATTCCTCGGGCTGGAAACACCATATATTTT
TRBV7-9,TRBJ1-1,-,-,CASSLAGGGNTEAFF,TGTGCCAGCAGCTTAGCGGGCGGGGGGAACACTGAAGCTTTCTTT
TRBV2,TRBJ2-1,once,TRBD2,CASTAGLAGAHNEQFF,TGTGCCAGCACCGCGGGTCTAGCGGGGGCTCACAATGAGCAGTTCTTC
TRBV3-1/TRBV3-2,TRBJ2-1,-,-,CASSRNDIGQFF,TGTGCCAGCAGTAGAAATGACATCGGGCAGTTCTTC
TRBV5-1,TRBJ1-2,-,TRBD1,CASSSVGQGVGYGYTF,TGCGCCAGCAGCAGCGTCGGACAGGGGGTCGGCTATGGCTACACCTTC